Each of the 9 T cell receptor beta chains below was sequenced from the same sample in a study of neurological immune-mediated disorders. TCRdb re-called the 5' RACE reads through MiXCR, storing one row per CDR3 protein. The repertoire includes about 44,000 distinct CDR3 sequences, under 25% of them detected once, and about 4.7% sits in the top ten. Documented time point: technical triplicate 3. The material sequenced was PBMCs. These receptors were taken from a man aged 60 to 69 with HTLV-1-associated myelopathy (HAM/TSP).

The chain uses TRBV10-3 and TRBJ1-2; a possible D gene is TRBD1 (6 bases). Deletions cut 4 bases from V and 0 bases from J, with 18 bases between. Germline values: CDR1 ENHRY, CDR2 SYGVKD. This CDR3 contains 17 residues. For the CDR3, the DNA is TGTGCCATCAGTGCCGCACAGGGACTCCGAGCTAACTATGGCTACACCTTC. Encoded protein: CAISAAQGLRANYGYTF.

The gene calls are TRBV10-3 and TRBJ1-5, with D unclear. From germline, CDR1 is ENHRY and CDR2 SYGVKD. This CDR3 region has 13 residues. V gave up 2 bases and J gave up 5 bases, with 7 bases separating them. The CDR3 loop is CAISETRDQPQHF. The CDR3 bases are TGTGCCATCAGTGAGACCCGGGATCAGCCCCAGCATTTT.

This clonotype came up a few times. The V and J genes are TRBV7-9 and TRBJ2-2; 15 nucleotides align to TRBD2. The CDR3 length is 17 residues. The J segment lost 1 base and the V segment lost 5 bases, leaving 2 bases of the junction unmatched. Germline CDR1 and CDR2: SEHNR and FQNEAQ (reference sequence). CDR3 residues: CASSGLAGGRNTGELFF. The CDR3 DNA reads TGTGCCAGCAGCGGACTAGCGGGAGGGAGGAACACCGGGGAGCTGTTTTTT.

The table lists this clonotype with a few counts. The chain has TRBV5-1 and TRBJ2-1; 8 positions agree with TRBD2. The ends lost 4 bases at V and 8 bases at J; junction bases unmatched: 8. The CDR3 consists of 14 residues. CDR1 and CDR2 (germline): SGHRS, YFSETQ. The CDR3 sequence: CASSAGTSSYEQFF. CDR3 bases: TGCGCCAGCAGCGCCGGGACTAGTTCCTATGAGCAGTTCTTC.

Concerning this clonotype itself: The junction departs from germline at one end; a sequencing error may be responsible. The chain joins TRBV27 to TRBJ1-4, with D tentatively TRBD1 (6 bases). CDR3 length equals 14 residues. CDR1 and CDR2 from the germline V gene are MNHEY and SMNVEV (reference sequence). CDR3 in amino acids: CASSPYREVEKLFF. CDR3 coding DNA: TGTGCCAGCAGCCCCTACAGGGAGGTTGAAAAATTGTTTTTT.

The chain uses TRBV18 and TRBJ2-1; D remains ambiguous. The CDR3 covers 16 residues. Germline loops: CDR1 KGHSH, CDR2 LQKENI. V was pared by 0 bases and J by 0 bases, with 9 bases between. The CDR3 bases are TGTGCCAGCTCACCACCTGGATTAACCTCCTACAATGAGCAGTTCTTC. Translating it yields CASSPPGLTSYNEQFF. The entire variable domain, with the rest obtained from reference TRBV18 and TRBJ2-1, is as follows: NAGVMQNPRHLVRRRGQEARLRCSPMKGHSHVYWYRQLPEEGLKFMVYLQKENIIDESGMPKERFSAEFPKEGPSILRIQQVVRGDSAAYFCASSPPGLTSYNEQFFGPGTRLTVL.

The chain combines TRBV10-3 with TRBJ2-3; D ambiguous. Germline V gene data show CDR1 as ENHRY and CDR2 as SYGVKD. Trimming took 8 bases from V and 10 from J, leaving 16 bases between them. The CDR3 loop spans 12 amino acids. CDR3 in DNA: TGTGCCATCGCTACCCAGGAGAAGGCGCAGTATTTT. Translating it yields CAIATQEKAQYF.

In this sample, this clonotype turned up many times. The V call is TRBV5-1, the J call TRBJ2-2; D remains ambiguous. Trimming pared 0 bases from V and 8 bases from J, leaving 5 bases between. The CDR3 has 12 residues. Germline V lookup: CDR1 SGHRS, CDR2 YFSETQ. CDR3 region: CASSLDRGELFF. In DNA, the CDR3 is TGCGCCAGCAGCTTGGACCGTGGGGAGCTGTTTTTT.

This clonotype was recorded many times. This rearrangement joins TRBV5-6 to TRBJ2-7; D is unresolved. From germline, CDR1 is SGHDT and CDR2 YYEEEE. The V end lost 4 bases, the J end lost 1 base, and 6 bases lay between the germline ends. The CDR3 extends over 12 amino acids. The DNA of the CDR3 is TGTGCCAGCAGCAGAGAATCCTACGAGCAGTACTTC. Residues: CASSRESYEQYF.